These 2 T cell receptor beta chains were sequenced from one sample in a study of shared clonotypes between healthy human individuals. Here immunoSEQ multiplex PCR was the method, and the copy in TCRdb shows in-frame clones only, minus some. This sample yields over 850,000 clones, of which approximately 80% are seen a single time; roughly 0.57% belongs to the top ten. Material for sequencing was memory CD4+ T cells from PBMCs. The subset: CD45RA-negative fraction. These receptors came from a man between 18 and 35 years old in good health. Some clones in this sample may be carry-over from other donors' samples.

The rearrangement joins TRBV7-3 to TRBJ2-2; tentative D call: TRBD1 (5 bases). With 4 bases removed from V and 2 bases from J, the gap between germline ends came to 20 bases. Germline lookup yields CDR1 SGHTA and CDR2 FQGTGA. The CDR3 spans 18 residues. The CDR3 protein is CASSSIPLGQQNTGELFF. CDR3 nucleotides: TGTGCCAGCAGCTCAATCCCCCTGGGGCAGCAAAACACCGGGGAGCTGTTTTTT. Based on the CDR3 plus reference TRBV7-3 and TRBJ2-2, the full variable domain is GAGVSQTPSNKVTEKGKYVELRCDPISGHTALYWYRQSLGQGPEFLIYFQGTGAADDSGLPNDRFFAVRPEGSVSTLKIQRTERGDSAVYLCASSSIPLGQQNTGELFFGEGSRLTVL.

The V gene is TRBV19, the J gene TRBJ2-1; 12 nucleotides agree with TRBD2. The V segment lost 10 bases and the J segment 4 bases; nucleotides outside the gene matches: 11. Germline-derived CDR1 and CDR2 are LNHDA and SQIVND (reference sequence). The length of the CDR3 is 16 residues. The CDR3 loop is CATKGLAGKEYNEQFF. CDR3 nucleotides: TGTGCCACCAAAGGACTAGCGGGGAAGGAATACAATGAGCAGTTCTTC.